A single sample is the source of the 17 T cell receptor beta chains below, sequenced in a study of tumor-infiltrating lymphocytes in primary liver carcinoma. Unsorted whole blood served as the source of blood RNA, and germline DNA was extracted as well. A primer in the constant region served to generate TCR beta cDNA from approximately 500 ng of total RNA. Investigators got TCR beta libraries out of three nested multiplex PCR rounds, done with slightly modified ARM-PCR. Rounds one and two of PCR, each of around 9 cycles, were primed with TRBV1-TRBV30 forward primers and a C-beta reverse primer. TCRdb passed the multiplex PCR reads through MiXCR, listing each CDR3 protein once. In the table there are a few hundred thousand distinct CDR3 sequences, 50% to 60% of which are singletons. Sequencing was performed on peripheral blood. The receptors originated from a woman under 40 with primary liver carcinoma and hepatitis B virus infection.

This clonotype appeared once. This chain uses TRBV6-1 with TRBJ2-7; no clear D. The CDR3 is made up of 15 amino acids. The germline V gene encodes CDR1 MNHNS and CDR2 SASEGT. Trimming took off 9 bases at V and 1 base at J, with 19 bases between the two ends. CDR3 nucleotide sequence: TGTGCCAGAAGTCGCCGGTACTTTAATTCCTACGAGCAGTACTTC. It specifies CARSRRYFNSYEQYF.

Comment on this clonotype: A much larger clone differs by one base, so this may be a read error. The CDR3 region has the DNA TGTGCCAGCAGTGGCAAACAGAGACTAGCGGGAGGGAGCTCCTACGAGCAGAACTTC. Protein: CASSGKQRLAGGSSYEQNF. V usage is TRBV6-1 and J usage is TRBJ2-7, with 14 bases matching TRBD2. The CDR3 is 19 amino acids. Germline CDR1 reads MNHNS; CDR2 reads SASEGT.

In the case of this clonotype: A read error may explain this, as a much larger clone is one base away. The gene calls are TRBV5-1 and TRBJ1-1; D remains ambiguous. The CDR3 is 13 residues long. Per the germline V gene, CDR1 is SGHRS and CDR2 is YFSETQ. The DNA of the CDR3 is TGCGCCAGCAGCCCCGACGGGAACACTGCAGCTTTCTTT. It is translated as CASSPDGNTAAFF.

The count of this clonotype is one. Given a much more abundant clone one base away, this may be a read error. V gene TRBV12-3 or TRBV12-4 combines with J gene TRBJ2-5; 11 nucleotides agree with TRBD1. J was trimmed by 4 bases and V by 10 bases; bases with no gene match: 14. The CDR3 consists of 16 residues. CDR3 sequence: CANSHSGQGARETQYF. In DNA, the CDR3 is TGTGCCAACAGCCACTCAGGACAGGGGGCTAGAGAGACCCAGTACTTC.

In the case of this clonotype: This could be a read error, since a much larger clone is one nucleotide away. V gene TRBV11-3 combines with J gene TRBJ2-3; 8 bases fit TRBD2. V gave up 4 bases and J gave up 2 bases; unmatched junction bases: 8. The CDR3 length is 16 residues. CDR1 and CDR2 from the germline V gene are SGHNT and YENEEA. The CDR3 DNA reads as TGTGCCAGCAGCTCCGTTAGCGGGACGGACACAGATACGCAGTATTTT. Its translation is CASSSVSGTDTDTQYF.

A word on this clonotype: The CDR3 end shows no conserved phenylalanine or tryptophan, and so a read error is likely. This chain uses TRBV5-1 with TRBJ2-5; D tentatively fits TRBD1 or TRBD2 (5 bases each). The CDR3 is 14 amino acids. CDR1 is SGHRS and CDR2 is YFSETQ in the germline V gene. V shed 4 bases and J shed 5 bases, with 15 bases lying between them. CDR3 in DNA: TGCGCCAGCAGCCACCCTCCCGAGGGGGAGACCCAGTACCTC. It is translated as CASSHPPEGETQYL.

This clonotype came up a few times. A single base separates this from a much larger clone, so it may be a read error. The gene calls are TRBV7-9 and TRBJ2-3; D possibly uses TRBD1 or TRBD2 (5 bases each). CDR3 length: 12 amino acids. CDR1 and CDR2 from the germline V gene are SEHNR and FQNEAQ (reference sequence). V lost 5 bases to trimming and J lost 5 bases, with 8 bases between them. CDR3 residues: CASSHGGDTQYF. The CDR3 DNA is TGTGCCAGCAGCCATGGGGGAGATACGCAGTATTTT.

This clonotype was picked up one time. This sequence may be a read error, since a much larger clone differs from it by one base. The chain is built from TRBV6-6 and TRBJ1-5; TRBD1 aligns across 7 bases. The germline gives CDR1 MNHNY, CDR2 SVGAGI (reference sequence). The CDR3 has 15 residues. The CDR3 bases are TGTGTCAGCAGTTACCCGACAGGGAACAATCAGCCCCAGCATTTT. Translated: CVSSYPTGNNQPQHF.

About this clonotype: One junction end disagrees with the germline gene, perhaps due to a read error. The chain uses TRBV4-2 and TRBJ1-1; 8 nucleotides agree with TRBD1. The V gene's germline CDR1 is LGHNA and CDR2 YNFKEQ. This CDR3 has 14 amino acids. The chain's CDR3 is CARSQPGTGPEASF. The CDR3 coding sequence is TGTGCCAGAAGCCAACCTGGGACAGGCCCTGAAGCTTCCTTT.

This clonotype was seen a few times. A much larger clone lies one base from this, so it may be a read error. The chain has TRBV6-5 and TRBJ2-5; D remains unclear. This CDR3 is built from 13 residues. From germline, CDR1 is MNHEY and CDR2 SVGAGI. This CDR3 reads CVSSYGRQETQYF. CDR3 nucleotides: TGTGTCAGCAGTTACGGTCGGCAAGAGACCCAGTACTTC.

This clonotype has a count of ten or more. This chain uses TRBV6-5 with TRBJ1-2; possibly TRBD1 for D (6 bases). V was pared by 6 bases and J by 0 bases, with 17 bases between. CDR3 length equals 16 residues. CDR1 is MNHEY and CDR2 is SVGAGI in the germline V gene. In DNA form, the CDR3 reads TGTGCCAGCAGGGGGGCGGTCGGAGGTCCTAACTATGGCTACACCTTC. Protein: CASRGAVGGPNYGYTF.

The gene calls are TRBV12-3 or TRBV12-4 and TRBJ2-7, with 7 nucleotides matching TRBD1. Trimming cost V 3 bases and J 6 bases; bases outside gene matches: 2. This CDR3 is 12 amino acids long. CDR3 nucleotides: TGTGCCAGCAGTTTGGGACAGCCCGAGCAGTACTTC. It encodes CASSLGQPEQYF.

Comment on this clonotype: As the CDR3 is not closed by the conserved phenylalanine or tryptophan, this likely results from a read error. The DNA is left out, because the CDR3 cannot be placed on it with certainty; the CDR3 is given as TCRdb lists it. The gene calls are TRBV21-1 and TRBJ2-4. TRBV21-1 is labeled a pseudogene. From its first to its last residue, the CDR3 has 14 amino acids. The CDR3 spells CASSKVCQVDIQYL.

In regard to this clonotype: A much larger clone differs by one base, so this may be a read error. CDR3 amino acids: CVSSLGPRTSGRAGNEQFF. In nucleotides, the CDR3 is TGTGTCAGCAGCTTGGGACCGAGAACTAGCGGGAGGGCCGGAAATGAGCAGTTCTTC. The V and J genes are TRBV12-3 or TRBV12-4 and TRBJ2-1, with TRBD2 identical over 13 bases. The CDR3 loop spans 19 amino acids.

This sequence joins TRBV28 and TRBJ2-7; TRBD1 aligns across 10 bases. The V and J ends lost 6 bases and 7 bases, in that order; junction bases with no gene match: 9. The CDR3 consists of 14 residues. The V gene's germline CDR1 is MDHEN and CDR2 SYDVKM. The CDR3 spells CASRLTGQGDEQYF. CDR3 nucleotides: TGTGCCAGCAGGCTAACCGGACAGGGGGATGAGCAGTACTTC.

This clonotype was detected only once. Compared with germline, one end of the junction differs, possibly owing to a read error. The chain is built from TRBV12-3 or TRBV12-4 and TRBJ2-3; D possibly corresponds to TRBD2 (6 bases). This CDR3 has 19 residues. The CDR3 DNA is TGTACCAGCAGTTTAGAGGGGTCACTAGCTGGAGGCCCCACAGATACGCAGTATTTT. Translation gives CTSSLEGSLAGGPTDTQYF.

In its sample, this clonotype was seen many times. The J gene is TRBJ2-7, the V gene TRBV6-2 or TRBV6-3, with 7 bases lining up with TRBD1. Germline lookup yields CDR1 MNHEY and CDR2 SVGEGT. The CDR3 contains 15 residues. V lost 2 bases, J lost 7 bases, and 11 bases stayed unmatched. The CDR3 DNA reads TGTGCCAGCAGTTACCTCTTGGACAGGCTGCAGGAGCAGTACTTC. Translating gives CASSYLLDRLQEQYF.